Listed below are T cell receptor beta chains from one sample, sequenced in a study of T-cell reconstitution after alpha-beta-depleted transplantation in children. In TCRdb, the PCR reads were re-called with MiXCR into one record per CDR3 protein. The sample holds around 250,000 distinct CDR3 sequences, about a tenth seen once. The starting material was PBMCs from the stem cell graft donor, obtained from the stem cell graft. The receptors originated from a human donor who donated a stem cell graft to a child with SCID. Both conserved end residues are part of each CDR3. A D gene is named only where the DNA matches it firmly. Expanded clones are given a class, and other clones once, few, many or no size at all.

TRBJ1-3 NA NA TRBV5-1 CASSLPTTGRFTGNTIYF TGCGCCAGCAGCTTGCCGACCACAGGACGATTTACTGGAAACACCATATATTTT
TRBJ1-1 TRBD1 few TRBV5-1 CASSWGTGTAEAFF TGCGCCAGCAGCTGGGGGACAGGGACCGCTGAAGCTTTCTTT
TRBJ2-3 TRBD1 NA TRBV3-1 CAICFLPAPDRAGTDTQYF TGTGCCATCTGTTTTCTACCTGCCCCCGACAGGGCGGGCACAGATACGCAGTATTTT
TRBJ2-2 NA few TRBV18 CATRATANTGELFF TGTGCCACCAGGGCGACAGCGAACACCGGGGAGCTGTTTTTT
TRBJ2-1 TRBD2 NA TRBV10-3 CAISGLGGDDNEQFF TGTGCCATCAGTGGCCTTGGGGGGGACGACAATGAGCAGTTCTTC
TRBJ1-4 NA NA TRBV14 CASSPRTTNEKLFF TGTGCCAGCAGTCCACGTACAACTAATGAAAAACTGTTTTTT
TRBJ2-7 NA NA TRBV9 CASSVEHGSEQYF TGTGCCAGCAGCGTAGAACACGGTAGCGAGCAGTACTTC
TRBJ2-3 NA few TRBV5-4 CASSMGGPGLTLGTDTQYF TGTGCCAGCAGCATGGGTGGCCCGGGCCTCACCCTCGGCACAGATACGCAGTATTTT
TRBJ2-5 NA NA TRBV2 CASLHETQYF TGTGCCAGCCTCCACGAGACCCAGTACTTC
TRBJ2-5 NA NA TRBV7-9 CASSAPRQEETQYF TGTGCCAGCAGCGCCCCCCGGCAAGAAGAGACCCAGTACTTC
TRBJ2-5 TRBD1 NA TRBV5-1 CASSGQGAKTQYF TGCGCCAGCAGCGGACAGGGGGCGAAGACCCAGTACTTC
TRBJ2-3 TRBD1 NA TRBV4-1 CASSQERTGTSDTQYF TGCGCCAGCAGCCAAGAAAGGACAGGGACGTCAGATACGCAGTATTTT
TRBJ2-3 TRBD2 few TRBV29-1 CSVGPSGKDTQYF TGCAGCGTTGGCCCTAGCGGAAAAGATACGCAGTATTTT
TRBJ2-3 TRBD2 NA TRBV6-5 CASSYSSTGLAGGASSF TGTGCCAGCAGTTACTCGAGCACAGGACTAGCGGGGGGCGCCTCAAGTTTT
TRBJ1-1 TRBD1 many TRBV4-1 CASSRTGGNTEAFF TGCGCCAGCAGCCGCACAGGGGGGAACACTGAAGCTTTCTTT
TRBJ2-5 NA few TRBV7-8 CASSRGRVQETQHF TGTGCCAGCAGCCGCGGACGGGTCCAAGAGACCCAGCACTTC
TRBJ2-7 TRBD2 few TRBV7-9 CASSSPGGSYEQYF TGTGCCAGCAGCTCGCCGGGGGGGTCCTACGAGCAGTACTTC
TRBJ2-1 TRBD2 few TRBV20-1 CSALRRLAGSSEQFF TGCAGTGCTCTGCGGCGACTAGCGGGGAGCAGTGAGCAGTTCTTC
TRBJ2-3 NA many TRBV6-5 CASSYPGLRVANTQYF TGTGCCAGCAGTTACCCTGGACTGAGGGTTGCAAATACGCAGTATTTT
TRBJ2-7 TRBD2 NA TRBV5-6 CASSLGWTSAYEQYF TGTGCCAGCAGCTTGGGATGGACTAGCGCCTACGAGCAGTACTTC